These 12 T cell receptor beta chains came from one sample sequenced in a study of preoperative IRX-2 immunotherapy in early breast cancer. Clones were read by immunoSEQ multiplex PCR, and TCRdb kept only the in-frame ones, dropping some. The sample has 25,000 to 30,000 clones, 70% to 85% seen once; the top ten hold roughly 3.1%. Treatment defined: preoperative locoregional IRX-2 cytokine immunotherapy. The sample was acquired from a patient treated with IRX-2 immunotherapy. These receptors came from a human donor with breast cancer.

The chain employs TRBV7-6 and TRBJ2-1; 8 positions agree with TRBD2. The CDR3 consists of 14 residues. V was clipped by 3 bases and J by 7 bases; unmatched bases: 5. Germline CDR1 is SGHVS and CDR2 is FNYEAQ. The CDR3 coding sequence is TGTGCCAGCAGCTTGCAGCGGGAGAGGAATGAGCAGTTCTTC. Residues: CASSLQRERNEQFF.

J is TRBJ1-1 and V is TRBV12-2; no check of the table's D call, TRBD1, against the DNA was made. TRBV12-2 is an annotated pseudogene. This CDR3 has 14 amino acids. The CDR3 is CASSKGRMNTEAFF. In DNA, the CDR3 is TGTGCCAGTTCGAAGGGGCGGATGAACACTGAAGCTTTCTTT.

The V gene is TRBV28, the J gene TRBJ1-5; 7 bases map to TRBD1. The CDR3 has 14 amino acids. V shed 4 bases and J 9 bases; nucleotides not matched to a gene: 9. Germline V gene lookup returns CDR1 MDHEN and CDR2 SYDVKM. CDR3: CASSSQGGFPPQHF. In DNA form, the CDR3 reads TGTGCCAGCAGTTCCCAGGGGGGCTTCCCGCCCCAGCATTTT.

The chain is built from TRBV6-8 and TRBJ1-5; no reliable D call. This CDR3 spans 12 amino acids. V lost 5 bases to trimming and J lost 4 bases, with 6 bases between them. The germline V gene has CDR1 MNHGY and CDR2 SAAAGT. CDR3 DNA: TGTGCCAGCAGTGGAACGAATCAGCCCCAGCATTTT. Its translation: CASSGTNQPQHF.

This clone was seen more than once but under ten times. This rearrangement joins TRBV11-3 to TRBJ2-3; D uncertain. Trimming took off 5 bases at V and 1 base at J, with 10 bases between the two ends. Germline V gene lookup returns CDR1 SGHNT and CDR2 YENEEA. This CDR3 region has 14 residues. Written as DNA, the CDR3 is TGTGCCAGCAGCCTCTGGACCCGCACAGATACGCAGTATTTT. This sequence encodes CASSLWTRTDTQYF.

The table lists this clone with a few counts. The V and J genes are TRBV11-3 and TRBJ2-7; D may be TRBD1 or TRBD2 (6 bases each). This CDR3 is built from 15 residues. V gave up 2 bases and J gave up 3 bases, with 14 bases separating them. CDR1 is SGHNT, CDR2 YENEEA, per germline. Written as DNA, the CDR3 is TGTGCCAGCAGCTTAACTCTCGGGGGCAGCTACGAGCAGTACTTC. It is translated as CASSLTLGGSYEQYF.

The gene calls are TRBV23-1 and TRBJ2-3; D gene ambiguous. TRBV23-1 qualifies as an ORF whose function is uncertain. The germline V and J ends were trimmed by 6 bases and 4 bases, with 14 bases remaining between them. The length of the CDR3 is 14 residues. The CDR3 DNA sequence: TGCGCCAGCAGCCAAGGCGCAGTCTCAGATACGCAGTATTTT. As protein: CASSQGAVSDTQYF.

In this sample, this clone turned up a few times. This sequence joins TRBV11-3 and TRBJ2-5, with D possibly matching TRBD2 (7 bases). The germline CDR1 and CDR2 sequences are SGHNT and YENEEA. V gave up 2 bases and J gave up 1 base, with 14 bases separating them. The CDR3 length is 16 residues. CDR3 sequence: CASSLLGGGFQETQYF. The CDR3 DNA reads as TGTGCCAGCAGCTTATTGGGAGGGGGGTTCCAAGAGACCCAGTACTTC.

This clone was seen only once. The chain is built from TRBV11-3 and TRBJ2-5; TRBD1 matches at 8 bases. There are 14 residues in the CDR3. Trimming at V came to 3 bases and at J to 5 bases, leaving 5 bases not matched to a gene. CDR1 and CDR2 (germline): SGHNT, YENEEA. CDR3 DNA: TGTGCCAGCAGCTTCAGGGGGCTCGGGGAGACCCAGTACTTC. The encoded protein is CASSFRGLGETQYF.

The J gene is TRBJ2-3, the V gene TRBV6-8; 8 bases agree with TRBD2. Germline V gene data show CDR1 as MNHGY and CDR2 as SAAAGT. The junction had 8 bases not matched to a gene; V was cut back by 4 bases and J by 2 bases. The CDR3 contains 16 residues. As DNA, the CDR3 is TGTGCCAGCAGTTCAACTAGCGGCACCTTCACAGATACGCAGTATTTT. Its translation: CASSSTSGTFTDTQYF.

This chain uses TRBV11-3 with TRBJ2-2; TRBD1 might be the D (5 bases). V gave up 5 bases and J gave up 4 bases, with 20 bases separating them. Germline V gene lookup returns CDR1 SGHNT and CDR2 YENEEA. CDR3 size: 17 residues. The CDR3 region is CASSPQFVGAVTGELFF. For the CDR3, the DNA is TGTGCCAGCAGCCCCCAGTTTGTAGGGGCCGTCACCGGGGAGCTGTTTTTT.

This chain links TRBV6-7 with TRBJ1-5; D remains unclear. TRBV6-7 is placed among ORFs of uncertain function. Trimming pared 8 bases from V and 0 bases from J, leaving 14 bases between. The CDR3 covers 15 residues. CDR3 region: CASRPGSYSNQPQHF. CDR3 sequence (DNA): TGTGCCAGCCGACCGGGGAGTTATAGCAATCAGCCCCAGCATTTT.